The clone carrying this TCR beta chain has a handful of counts. Its antigen remains unidentified. CDR3 length: 19 residues. The germline gives CDR1 WSHSY, CDR2 SAAADI. After removal of 3 bases from V and 4 bases from J, the junction contained 16 bases not matched to a gene. The record originates from a study of identical twins. Study conclusions and caveats: Twin sharing of out-of-frame TCR alpha was underestimated by models in monozygotic pairs.

Each CDR3 protein is one row after TCRdb ran MiXCR on the 5' RACE reads. The table shows approximately 190,000 distinct CDR3 sequences, with roughly 15% occurring only once. The same specimen was also included in a second study, on T cells expressing NK-cell markers.

The sequence derives from a young woman in good health. Sequenced: CD8+ T cells sorted from blood. The chain employs TRBV10-2 and TRBJ2-3; TRBD2 matches at 10 bases. Here the CDR3 DNA reads TGCGCCAGCAGTGATTGGGCTAGCGGGAGAACGGGTTTCCCAGATACGCAGTATTTT. It specifies CASSDWASGRTGFPDTQYF.